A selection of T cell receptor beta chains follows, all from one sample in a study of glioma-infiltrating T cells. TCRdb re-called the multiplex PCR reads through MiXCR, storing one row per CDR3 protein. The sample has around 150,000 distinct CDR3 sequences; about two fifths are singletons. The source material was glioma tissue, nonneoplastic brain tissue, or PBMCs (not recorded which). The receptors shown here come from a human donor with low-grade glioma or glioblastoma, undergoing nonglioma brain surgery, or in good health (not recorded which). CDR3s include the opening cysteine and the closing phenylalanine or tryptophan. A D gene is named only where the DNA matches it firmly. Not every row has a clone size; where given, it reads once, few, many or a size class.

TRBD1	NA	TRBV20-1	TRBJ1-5	TGCAGTGCTAGAAGGGAGGGGGCGAGATTAGGTCAGCCCCAGCATTTT	CSARREGARLGQPQHF
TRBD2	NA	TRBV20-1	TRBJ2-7	TGCAGTGCTTGGACTAGCGGGGCTACCTACGAGCAGTACTTC	CSAWTSGATYEQYF
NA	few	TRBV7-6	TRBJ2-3	TGTGCCAGCAGCTTATTTCCTGTTGGGACAGATACGCAGTATTTT	CASSLFPVGTDTQYF
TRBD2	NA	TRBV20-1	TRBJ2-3	TGCAGTGCTAGAGGTTTAAGACTAGCGGGGGGAAACACAGATACGCAGTATTTT	CSARGLRLAGGNTDTQYF
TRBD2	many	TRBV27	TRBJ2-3	TGTGCCAGCAGTCCCCAGTGGACTAGAACCACAGATACGCAGTATTTT	CASSPQWTRTTDTQYF
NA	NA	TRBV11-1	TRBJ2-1	TGTGCCAGTAGTATAGTAAGCGAAAGCTCCTACAATGAGCAGTTCTTC	CASSIVSESSYNEQFF
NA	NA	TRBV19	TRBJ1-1	TGTGCCAGTACCCCCTTTTCCACGGGAGAAGCTTTCTTT	CASTPFSTGEAFF
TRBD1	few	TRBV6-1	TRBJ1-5	TGTGCCAGCAGGGTCGGGACAGTCAATCAGCCCCAGCATTTT	CASRVGTVNQPQHF
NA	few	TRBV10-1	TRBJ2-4	TGCGCCAGCAGTGAGTTGGCAGGCAGTAGCATTCAGTACTTC	CASSELAGSSIQYF
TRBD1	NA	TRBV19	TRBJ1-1	TGTGCCAGTAGTAAGAGGACAGGGGGCACTGAAGCTTTCTTT	CASSKRTGGTEAFF
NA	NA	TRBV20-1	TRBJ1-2	TGCAGTGCAAGGACAGTGGATGGCTACACCTTC	CSARTVDGYTF
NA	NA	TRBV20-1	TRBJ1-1	TGCAGTGCTAGAGATATTAAGGGGCGATTTTTTGAAGCTTTCTTT	CSARDIKGRFFEAFF
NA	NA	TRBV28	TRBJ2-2	TGTGCCAGCAGTTCCTCCGGATTGAACACCGGGGAGCTGTTTTTT	CASSSSGLNTGELFF
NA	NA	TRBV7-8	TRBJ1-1	TGTGCCAGCAGCTTAGTTTCCGAGACCGAAGCTTTCTTT	CASSLVSETEAFF
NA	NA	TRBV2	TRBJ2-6	TGTGCCAGCAGTGAGATAGGCTCTGGGGCCAACGTCCTGACTTTC	CASSEIGSGANVLTF
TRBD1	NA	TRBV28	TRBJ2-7	TGCGCCAGCAGCAGAGTTACCCGTGACAGGGATGGAGAGCAGTACTTC	CASSRVTRDRDGEQYF
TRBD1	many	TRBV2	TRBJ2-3	TGTGCCAGCAGTGCGCAGGGGGAAGGAACGCAGTATTTT	CASSAQGEGTQYF
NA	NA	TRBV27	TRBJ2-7	TGTGCCAGCAGTTCAATCTGGGGCGGCCTCCTCTACTTC	CASSSIWGGLLYF
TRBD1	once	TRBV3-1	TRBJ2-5	TGTGCCAGCACCCAGACAGGGGAAGAGACCCAGTACTTC	CASTQTGEETQYF
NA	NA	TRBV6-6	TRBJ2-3	TGTGCCAGCAGTTACTCGGGCGGGGCGGCGGATACGCAGTATTTT	CASSYSGGAADTQYF
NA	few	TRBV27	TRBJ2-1	TGTGCCAGCAGTTTAACTGGGACCCACAATGAGCAGTTCTTC	CASSLTGTHNEQFF
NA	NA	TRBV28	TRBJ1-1	TGTGCCAGCAGGCGCCTCACAGGGCATGAAGCTTTCTTT	CASRRLTGHEAFF
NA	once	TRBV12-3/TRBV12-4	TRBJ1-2	TGTGCCAGCAGTTTTTGGCAGATAAATAACTATGGCTACACCTTC	CASSFWQINNYGYTF
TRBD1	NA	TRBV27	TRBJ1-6	TGTGCCAGCAGAGAGGGACAGGATAATTCACCCCTCCACTTT	CASREGQDNSPLHF
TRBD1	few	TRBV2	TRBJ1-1	TGTGCCAGCAGAAACCCAGGACAGGAGAACACTGAAGCTTTCTTT	CASRNPGQENTEAFF
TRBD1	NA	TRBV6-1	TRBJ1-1	TGTGCCAGCAGTAGGGGACAGATGAACACTGAAGCTTTCTTT	CASSRGQMNTEAFF
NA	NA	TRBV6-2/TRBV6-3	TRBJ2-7	TGTGCCAGCACCGGGGGCGCAACCTACGAGCAGTACTTC	CASTGGATYEQYF
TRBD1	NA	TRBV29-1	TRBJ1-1	TGCAGCGTTACAGGGGAAGCAAGGACTGAAGCTTTCTTT	CSVTGEARTEAFF
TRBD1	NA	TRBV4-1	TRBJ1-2	TGCGCCAGCAGCCAAGACCGGACAGGGACCTATGGCTACACCTTC	CASSQDRTGTYGYTF
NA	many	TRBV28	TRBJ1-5	TGTGCCAGCAGGGAAACCGATCAGCCCCAGCATTTT	CASRETDQPQHF
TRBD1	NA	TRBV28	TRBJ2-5	TGTGCCAGCAGCACAGGGGGTAAAGGAGAGACCCAGTACTTC	CASSTGGKGETQYF
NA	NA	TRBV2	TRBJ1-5	TGTGCCAGCAGCTTAGGACAGACAAATAGCAATCAGCCCCAGCATTTT	CASSLGQTNSNQPQHF
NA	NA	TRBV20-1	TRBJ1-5	TGCAGTGCTAGGGGAGGGGTAAATCAGCCCCAGCATTTT	CSARGGVNQPQHF
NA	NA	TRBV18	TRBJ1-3	TGTGCCAGCTCACCAACGGGGAATGGAAACACCATATATTTT	CASSPTGNGNTIYF
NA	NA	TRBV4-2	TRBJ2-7	TGTGCCAGCAGCCAAGGGGCCTCCTACGAGCAGTACTTC	CASSQGASYEQYF
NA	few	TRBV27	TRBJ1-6	TGTGCCAGCAGTTCCGGACAAGATTATCCCCTCCACTTT	CASSSGQDYPLHF
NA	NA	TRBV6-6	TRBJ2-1	TGTGCCAGCAGCCTGACATTCTTC	CASSLTFF
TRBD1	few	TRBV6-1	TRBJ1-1	TGTGCCAGCAGGACAGGGGGCGTGAACACTGAAGCTTTCTTT	CASRTGGVNTEAFF
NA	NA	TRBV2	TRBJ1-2	TGTGCCAGCAGTGAGTTCGAGGTAGCCTATGGCTACACCTTC	CASSEFEVAYGYTF
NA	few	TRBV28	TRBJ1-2	TGTGCCAGCAGTCTCCCCTCGGGTGAGCTGAACTATGGCTACACCTTC	CASSLPSGELNYGYTF
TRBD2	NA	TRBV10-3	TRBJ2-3	TGTGCCATCAGTGAGTCACTAGCGGGGCCTACGTATTTT	CAISESLAGPTYF
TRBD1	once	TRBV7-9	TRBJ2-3	TGTGCCAGCAGGTATCCGACAGGGGAGGGCACAGATACGCAGTATTTT	CASRYPTGEGTDTQYF
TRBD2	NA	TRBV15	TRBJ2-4	TGTGCCACCAGGGCAAGGGAGGGGCTAGGGAAAAACATTCAGTACTTC	CATRAREGLGKNIQYF
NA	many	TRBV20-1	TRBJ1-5	TGCAGTGCTAGACGTTCCCAGGTCCAGCATTTT	CSARRSQVQHF
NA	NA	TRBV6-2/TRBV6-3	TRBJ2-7	TGTGCCAGCACGGCCTACGAGCAGTACTTC	CASTAYEQYF
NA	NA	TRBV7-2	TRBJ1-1	TGTGCCAGCAGCTTAGGGTCGGGACACACTGAAGCTTTCTTT	CASSLGSGHTEAFF
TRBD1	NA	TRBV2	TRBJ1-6	TGTGCCAGCAATAGACAGGGTTATAATTCACCCCTCCACTTT	CASNRQGYNSPLHF